This TCR beta chain was obtained from a study of T-cell memory formation after mild COVID-19 (TCRdb year 2021). In terms of the full investigation: TCR sequence clusters from the two donors were found to be largely donor specific. In a couple of donors, T-cell clones that expanded and contracted after mild COVID-19 were tracked by sequencing TCRalpha and TCRbeta repertoires over time. Two young, previously healthy adult volunteers made up the cohort, one male and one female. Summary of the overall study and its limitations: SARS-CoV-2 specificity was not confirmed for the second-wave clones peaking on day 37. The detection of some responding clones in pre-infection memory suggests that pre-existing cross-reactive memory T cells joined the SARS-CoV-2 response. From day 15 to 85, contracting clones showed balanced CD4/CD8 phenotypes, whereas a second wave of clones that expanded from day 15 to 37 leaned towards CD4+. Contracting CD4+ clones turned up mainly in the CM and EM memory subsets, whereas EMRA was where CD8+ clones were enriched. The study covered only a couple of mild cases, and larger cohorts including severe cases with pre-infection samples were considered necessary.

Concerning this clonotype: Its antigen remains undetermined. Per-base qualities were not stored, and no clone one base away is much larger.

The CDR3 contains 12 residues, cysteine and phenylalanine counted. CDR3 DNA only is kept here, 36 bases in frame from base 1. For CDR1 and CDR2, the germline V gene lists SGHAT and FQNNGV. Between the V and J ends, shortened by 9 bases and 5 bases respectively, the junction contains 12 bases. The reads were generated on an Illumina NovaSeq 6000. TCRalpha and TCRbeta cDNA libraries were constructed by 5'RACE with constant-segment primers, with sample barcodes and unique molecular identifiers being introduced. RNA was extracted from every sample with Trizol reagent. Libraries were amplified in two PCR steps, with a second sample barcode and Illumina TruSeq adapters added in the second step. Sequencing of the libraries was done on an Illumina NovaSeq, producing 2 x 150 bp paired-end reads. The authors' analysis ran thus. The reads were demultiplexed and collapsed into UMI-guided consensus sequences using migec v1.2.7. Using mixcr v2.1.11, UMI consensuses were aligned to TRA and TRB V and J templates and then assembled into clonotypes. A clonotype was counted as expanded or contracted only when both edgeR and NoisET called the clonotype significant, with the noise models trained on biological replicates. For edgeR calls, the thresholds were a false discovery rate-adjusted p below 0.01 and a log2 fold-change of 1. As an exploratory analysis of dynamics, max-normalized trajectories of the 1000 most abundant clonotypes were examined with PCA combined with hierarchical clustering. The CD4 or CD8 phenotype of responding clones was assigned using the separately sequenced CD4+ and CD8+ repertoires. TCRdb applied fastp at Q25 and MiXCR to the public reads, then kept only in-frame beta chains. Here each entry gathers all rows of one CDR3 protein and keeps the most common genes and DNA. The V and J calls were not made by the authors but by TCRdb's processing. The sample contains hundreds of thousands of distinct CDR3 sequences, 20% to 25% of them found a single time. Roughly 14% of the sample lies in the top ten.

Ficoll-Paque density gradient centrifugation was the method used to isolate PBMCs. Recombination linked TRBV11-2 to TRBJ2-3; no D gene call is confident. Material: PBMCs or a T cell subset sorted from them (not recorded which). The TCR sequence derives from an adult woman who had mild COVID-19 (a few samples of this study predate the infection). The sample titles of this study are shuffled in the database, so cell type and time point are left out; the donor was told from shared clones. This receptor has the CDR3 CASSRYRDTQYF. In nucleotide form, the sequence is TGTGCCAGTAGTAGATACAGAGATACGCAGTATTTT.